A single sample gave rise to the 25 T cell receptor beta chains below, sequenced in a study of T cells in Graves' hyperthyroidism and ophthalmopathy. It was RNA transcripts that yielded the amplified TCR beta CDR3 regions. Carried out on the TCR CDR3, a first-round RT-PCR used the HTBI primer set. TCRdb itself ran the multiplex PCR reads through MiXCR, one entry per CDR3 protein. The profile shows about 560,000 distinct CDR3 sequences, 16% of them singletons. The specimen was blood. These receptors were obtained from a woman between 18 and 29 years old with Graves' hyperthyroidism.

Concerning this clonotype: One base away lies a much larger clone, so this may be a sequencing read error. The rearrangement joins TRBV20-1 to TRBJ2-3; D not resolved. V shed 5 bases and J shed 2 bases, with 17 bases lying between them. CDR3 length: 15 amino acids. Looked up from germline, CDR1 is DFQATT and CDR2 is SNEGSKA (reference sequence). CDR3: CSAGALGTYTDTQYF. DNA for the CDR3: TGCAGTGCTGGAGCCCTTGGAACTTACACAGATACGCAGTATTTT.

This clonotype has more than one count but fewer than ten. The rearrangement links TRBV24-1 to TRBJ2-1, with TRBD2 identical over 7 bases. The CDR3 sequence is 15 residues long. V shed 5 bases and J 4 bases; nucleotides not matched to a gene: 7. Germline lookup yields CDR1 KGHDR and CDR2 SFDVKD. In nucleotides, the CDR3 is TGTGCCACCAGTGGTGCCCGGGGGGTTTACAATGAGCAGTTCTTC. Translation gives CATSGARGVYNEQFF.

This clonotype appeared a few times. The rearrangement links TRBV7-2 to TRBJ1-6; D unclear. The CDR3 runs to 12 residues. From germline, CDR1 is SGHTA and CDR2 FQGNSA. Deletions cut 1 base from V and 12 bases from J, with 7 bases between. Here the CDR3 DNA reads TGTGCCAGCAGCTTAGACTCTTTACCCCTCCACTTT. It specifies CASSLDSLPLHF.

This clonotype showed up many times. The J gene is TRBJ2-1, the V gene TRBV30; D uncertain. Trimming removed 0 bases from V and 7 bases from J, with 10 bases in between. The length of the CDR3 is 13 residues. CDR1 is GTSNPN, CDR2 SVGIG, per germline (reference sequence). CDR3 sequence (DNA): TGTGCCTGGAGTGTGGTGGTGACAAATGAGCAGTTCTTC. Amino acid sequence: CAWSVVVTNEQFF.

The chain employs TRBV20-1 and TRBJ2-3; perhaps TRBD2 as D (6 bases). CDR1 DFQATT and CDR2 SNEGSKA come from the germline V gene (reference sequence). V lost 5 bases and J lost 2, with 14 bases in between. This CDR3 has 14 residues. The CDR3 DNA follows: TGCAGTGCTCGGAGGGCCCCGTACACAGATACGCAGTATTTT. Its translation is CSARRAPYTDTQYF.

The chain combines TRBV12-5 with TRBJ1-2; D is undetermined. Looked up from germline, CDR1 is LGHNT and CDR2 is FRNRAP. The CDR3 is 11 residues long. V gave up 1 base and J gave up 7 bases, with 4 bases separating them. Here the CDR3 reads CASGLGAGYTF. The CDR3 coding sequence is TGTGCTAGTGGTTTGGGGGCTGGCTACACCTTC.

This clonotype was seen a handful of times. DNA for the CDR3: TGTGCCAGCAGCGGCGGATACACAGATACGCAGTATTTT. It translates to CASSGGYTDTQYF. The chain combines TRBV6-4 with TRBJ2-3, with unresolved D. In germline, CDR1 is MRHNA, CDR2 SNTAGT. V lost 6 bases, J lost 2 bases, and 9 bases lay in between. The CDR3 consists of 13 residues.

This clonotype was observed many times. This rearrangement joins TRBV24-1 to TRBJ2-7, with 9 nucleotides matching TRBD2. Per the germline V gene, CDR1 is KGHDR and CDR2 is SFDVKD. V lost 11 bases, J lost 4 bases, and 8 bases stayed unmatched. CDR3 size: 13 residues. CDR3 DNA sequence: TGTGCCAGGTTTAGCGGGAGCTCATACGAGCAGTACTTC. Residues: CARFSGSSYEQYF.

The rearrangement uses TRBV11-2 and TRBJ2-5, with TRBD2 matching over 9 bases. With V trimmed by 5 bases and J by 6 bases, 10 bases remained unmatched. CDR1 and CDR2 from the germline V gene are SGHAT and FQNNGV. The CDR3 spans 15 residues. CDR3 sequence: CASSGYAGGEKTQYF. CDR3 DNA sequence: TGTGCCAGCAGCGGTTATGCGGGAGGGGAGAAGACCCAGTACTTC.

This chain connects TRBV24-1 to TRBJ2-3, with D possibly TRBD1 on 6 matching bases. The CDR3 has 15 amino acids. Trimming shortened V by 5 bases and J by 6 bases, and 17 bases separated the two germline ends. Germline CDR1 reads KGHDR; CDR2 reads SFDVKD. The CDR3 DNA follows: TGTGCCACCAGTGTCGAGGGGGAAGAGTCGGATACGCAGTATTTT. Protein product: CATSVEGEESDTQYF.

There are many counts of this clonotype. The CDR3 region is CASSLILGGGTADVGTEAFF. DNA of the CDR3: TGTGCCAGCAGTTTAATTTTGGGGGGAGGGACAGCGGACGTTGGCACTGAAGCTTTCTTT. This chain uses TRBV28 with TRBJ1-1; TRBD1 matches at 7 bases. Germline CDR1 MDHEN, CDR2 SYDVKM. The trim removed 2 bases at V and 4 bases at J, leaving 22 bases unmatched. CDR3 length: 20 residues.

This clonotype was seen only a few times. This chain joins TRBV5-5 and TRBJ1-2, with no clear D. V lost 0 bases and J 4 bases, leaving 7 bases between the germline ends. Germline-derived CDR1 and CDR2 are SGHKS and YYEKEE (reference sequence). This CDR3 comprises 13 residues. CDR3 in amino acids: CASSLAEGYGYTF. In DNA form, the CDR3 reads TGTGCCAGCAGCTTGGCAGAAGGCTATGGCTACACCTTC. The full variable domain, its missing parts supplied by reference TRBV5-5 and TRBJ1-2, is DAGVTQSPTHLIKTRGQQVTLRCSPISGHKSVSWYQQVLGQGPQFIFQYYEKEERGRGNFPDRFSARQFPNYSSELNVNALLLGDSALYLCASSLAEGYGYTFGSGTRLTVV.

Concerning this clonotype itself: One end of the junction fails to match germline, which may point to a read error. The chain links TRBV10-2 to TRBJ2-7, with a weak D call TRBD2 (6 bases). Germline V gene sequence: CDR1 WSHSY, CDR2 SAAADI. CDR3 length: 15 amino acids. The CDR3 DNA reads TGCGCCTTACCCTGGTTCCGGGAGATCCCCTACGAGCTGTACTTC. Its translation: CALPWFREIPYELYF.

This clonotype was counted at least ten times. The chain's CDR3 is CASSVQDVSYEQYF. In DNA, the CDR3 is TGTGCCAGCAGTGTCCAGGACGTCTCCTACGAGCAGTACTTC. The chain has TRBV6-1 and TRBJ2-7; D unresolved. The CDR3 spans 14 residues. Germline-derived CDR1 and CDR2 are MNHNS and SASEGT. The V gene lost 4 bases and the J gene lost 0 bases, with 10 bases spanning the gap.

This clonotype appeared a few times. This chain joins TRBV18 and TRBJ1-1, with 12 bases that match TRBD1. The germline gives CDR1 KGHSH, CDR2 LQKENI. The CDR3 covers 16 residues. The V gene end was trimmed by 8 bases and the J gene end by 4 bases; junction bases not matched to a gene: 11. The CDR3 sequence is CASQPGTGGRSTEAFF. CDR3 nucleotide sequence: TGTGCCAGCCAACCCGGGACAGGGGGCAGGAGCACTGAAGCTTTCTTT.

This clonotype was seen more than once but under ten times. The chain combines TRBV6-2 or TRBV6-3 with TRBJ2-2; 10 nucleotides agree with TRBD2. The CDR3 has 15 residues. With 7 bases clipped from V and 5 bases from J, the junction kept 7 bases outside the gene matches. In germline, CDR1 is MNHEY, CDR2 SVGEGT. CDR3 nucleotides: TGTGCCAGCACCCGGACTAGCGGTAGGACCGGGGAGCTGTTTTTT. The encoded protein is CASTRTSGRTGELFF.

This chain connects TRBV20-1 to TRBJ1-5, with 10 bases matching TRBD1. Germline CDR1 is DFQATT and CDR2 is SNEGSKA (reference sequence). The junction had 7 bases not matched to a gene; V was cut back by 6 bases and J by 5 bases. This CDR3 comprises 14 residues. CDR3 nucleotides: TGCAGTGCCTTCGGACAGGGGGACGATCAGCCCCAGCATTTT. It specifies CSAFGQGDDQPQHF.

In this sample, this clonotype turned up a few times. The chain joins TRBV27 to TRBJ2-7; 7 bases agree with TRBD1. The CDR3 is made up of 15 amino acids. Germline V gene data show CDR1 as MNHEY and CDR2 as SMNVEV (reference sequence). Trimming removed 2 bases from V and 0 bases from J; junction bases left unmatched: 4. As DNA, the CDR3 is TGTGCCAGCAGTTTACTTGGGGACAGCTCCTACGAGCAGTACTTC. Its protein is CASSLLGDSSYEQYF.

This clonotype was seen ten or more times. J is TRBJ1-6 and V is TRBV3-1; maybe TRBD1 (5 bases). V lost 7 bases, J lost 9 bases, and 16 bases lay in between. There are 14 residues in the CDR3. CDR1 and CDR2 (germline): LGHDT, YNNKEL (reference sequence). CDR3 sequence reads: CASTLSAGGSPLHF. The CDR3, as DNA: TGTGCCAGCACCCTTTCGGCCGGGGGTTCACCCCTCCACTTT.

This sequence joins TRBV20-1 and TRBJ2-5; D ambiguous. Germline V lookup: CDR1 DFQATT, CDR2 SNEGSKA (reference sequence). The length of the CDR3 is 12 residues. V was cut by 3 bases and J by 5 bases, with 10 bases left in between. The DNA for the CDR3 is TGCAGTGCTAGGGGAAACTGGGAGACCCAGTACTTC. Residues: CSARGNWETQYF.

The chain employs TRBV7-9 and TRBJ2-7; TRBD1 might be the D (5 bases). The CDR3 length is 16 residues. The ends were cut back, 1 base at V and 2 bases at J, with 15 bases in the middle. Germline V CDR1 and CDR2: SEHNR, FQNEAQ (reference sequence). The CDR3 DNA is TGTGCCAGCAGCTTAGGTGTGTCGGACATACCCTACGAGCAGTACTTC. This gives the protein CASSLGVSDIPYEQYF. Drawing the rest from reference TRBV7-9 and TRBJ2-7, the complete variable domain is DTGVSQNPRHKITKRGQNVTFRCDPISEHNRLYWYRQTLGQGPEFLTYFQNEAQLEKSRLLSDRFSAERPKGSFSTLEIQRTEQGDSAMYLCASSLGVSDIPYEQYFGPGTRLTVT.

V usage is TRBV5-8 and J usage is TRBJ2-2, with D unresolved. CDR3 length equals 12 residues. CDR1 and CDR2 from the germline V gene are SGHTS and YDEGEE. Trimming took 4 bases from V and 6 from J, leaving 7 bases between them. The CDR3 coding sequence is TGTGCCAGCAGCCCGTTTTCCGGGGAGCTGTTTTTT. It specifies CASSPFSGELFF.

There are a few counts of this clonotype. This sequence joins TRBV29-1 and TRBJ2-1; D possibly matches TRBD1 or TRBD2 (5 bases each). Germline V lookup: CDR1 SQVTM, CDR2 ANQGSEA. V lost 3 bases and J 4 bases, leaving 13 bases between the germline ends. The CDR3 length is 14 residues. Here the CDR3 reads CSVDPGRSYNEQFF. Written as DNA, the CDR3 is TGCAGCGTTGACCCGGGGCGCTCTTACAATGAGCAGTTCTTC.

This chain uses TRBV7-9 with TRBJ2-3; D is perhaps TRBD2 (6 bases). V was cut by 5 bases and J by 7 bases, with 10 bases left in between. The CDR3 runs 12 residues. Germline-derived CDR1 and CDR2 are SEHNR and FQNEAQ (reference sequence). CDR3: CASSPGTYTQYF. The CDR3, as DNA: TGTGCCAGCAGCCCAGGGACTTATACGCAGTATTTT.

This clonotype was seen at least ten times. The V call is TRBV2, the J call TRBJ2-5; 8 bases map to TRBD2. In germline, CDR1 is SNHLY, CDR2 FYNNEI. CDR3 length equals 14 residues. Losses at the gene ends were 6 bases for V and 7 bases for J; bases not matched to a gene: 10. The CDR3 sequence: CASRMTSVEGTQYF. CDR3 sequence (DNA): TGTGCCAGCAGGATGACTAGCGTAGAAGGGACCCAGTACTTC.